These 19 T cell receptor beta chains were all obtained from the same sample, sequenced in a study of OX40 agonist ivuxolimab in advanced cancers. Assay used: immunoSEQ multiplex PCR; TCRdb lists only in-frame clones, some missing. The sample yields about 83,000 clones, about four fifths seen once. Sequencing used CD4+ or CD8+ T cells sorted from blood, obtained in a trial of the OX40 agonist ivuxolimab. The origin of the receptors is an adult with an advanced solid tumor such as melanoma, head and neck, liver or kidney cancer.

The chain links TRBV4-3 to TRBJ2-3, with TRBD2 identical over 7 bases. The CDR3 consists of 15 residues. The germline V gene encodes CDR1 LGHNA and CDR2 YSLEER. The V gene end was trimmed by 0 bases and the J gene end by 4 bases; junction bases not matched to a gene: 4. This CDR3 reads CASSQEPRGADTQYF. CDR3 sequence (DNA): TGCGCCAGCAGCCAAGAACCCCGGGGGGCAGATACGCAGTATTTT.

The chain joins TRBV7-3 to TRBJ1-6, with TRBD1 matching over 7 bases. Germline lookup yields CDR1 SGHTA and CDR2 FQGTGA. The CDR3 spans 15 residues. The trim removed 5 bases at V and 6 bases at J, leaving 7 bases unmatched. CDR3 amino acids: CASSRRGDGNSPLHF. The CDR3 bases are TGTGCCAGCAGCCGCAGGGGGGACGGTAATTCACCCCTCCACTTT.

The chain joins TRBV4-2 to TRBJ1-5, with 8 bases aligning to TRBD1. The CDR3 totals 16 residues. Germline CDR1 reads LGHNA; CDR2 reads YNFKEQ. The V and J ends lost 1 base and 3 bases, in that order; junction bases with no gene match: 5. CDR3 nucleotide sequence: TGTGCCAGCAGCCAAGCCCCGGGACAGGTCAATCAGCCCCAGCATTTT. Translated, it gives CASSQAPGQVNQPQHF.

This chain uses TRBV14 with TRBJ2-3; a weak D match, TRBD1 (7 bases). The CDR3 extends over 15 amino acids. The germline gives CDR1 SGHDN, CDR2 FVKESK. V lost 4 bases to trimming and J lost 0 bases, with 11 bases between them. The CDR3 DNA reads as TGTGCCAGCAGCCTCCAGGGGGGTAGCACAGATACGCAGTATTTT. Translation gives CASSLQGGSTDTQYF.

The chain employs TRBV5-1 and TRBJ2-7; TRBD1 aligns across 7 bases. Germline-derived CDR1 and CDR2 are SGHRS and YFSETQ. V was pared by 3 bases and J by 5 bases, with 8 bases of the junction left unmatched. CDR3 length: 14 amino acids. CDR3 residues: CASSSGQVRNEQYF. The CDR3 DNA reads TGCGCCAGCAGCTCAGGACAGGTTAGGAACGAGCAGTACTTC.

This clone was seen a few times. As DNA, the CDR3 is TGTGCCAGCAGCTTAGCAGCGGGGGATCTGCATGAGCAGTTCTTC. It specifies CASSLAAGDLHEQFF. This sequence joins TRBV11-3 and TRBJ2-1; 8 bases agree with TRBD2. The CDR3 length is 15 residues. CDR1 is SGHNT, CDR2 YENEEA, per germline. The trim removed 1 base at V and 8 bases at J, leaving 7 bases unmatched.

The chain is built from TRBV10-3 and TRBJ2-5; 8 bases line up with TRBD2. The length of the CDR3 is 15 residues. V gave up 4 bases and J gave up 5 bases; unmatched junction bases: 9. Germline V lookup: CDR1 ENHRY, CDR2 SYGVKD. The CDR3 nucleotides read TGTGCCATCAGTGTCAGTGCGGGAGGTGGGGAGACCCAGTACTTC. It specifies CAISVSAGGGETQYF.

This clone came up a few times. V is TRBV19 and J is TRBJ1-1; D may be TRBD1 (6 bases). This CDR3 has 15 amino acids. The ends were cut back, 8 bases at V and 1 base at J, with 17 bases in the middle. The germline gives CDR1 LNHDA, CDR2 SQIVND (reference sequence). CDR3 DNA: TGTGCCAGTCACTACGGGGGGGCATCGAACACTGAAGCTTTCTTT. The encoded protein is CASHYGGASNTEAFF.

This rearrangement joins TRBV6-6 to TRBJ2-3; D uncertain. Trimming removed 4 bases from V and 6 bases from J, with 5 bases in between. Germline-derived CDR1 and CDR2 are MNHNY and SVGAGI (reference sequence). CDR3 size: 11 residues. CDR3 DNA sequence: TGTGCCAGCAGTTCACTGGATACGCAGTATTTT. Amino acids: CASSSLDTQYF.

The rearrangement uses TRBV6-5 and TRBJ2-7; perhaps TRBD1 as D (6 bases). The CDR3 is 15 residues long. CDR1 is MNHEY, CDR2 SVGAGI, per germline. Trimming pared 4 bases from V and 6 bases from J, leaving 19 bases between. The CDR3 DNA is TGTGCCAGCAGTTTCCCTACACAGGGAACCGTCGAGCAGTACTTC. It encodes CASSFPTQGTVEQYF.

The J gene is TRBJ2-7, the V gene TRBV30; D uncertain. The CDR3 is 12 amino acids. V was shortened by 0 bases and J by 3 bases, with 6 bases between the two germline ends. The germline CDR1 and CDR2 sequences are GTSNPN and SVGIG (reference sequence). Here the CDR3 DNA reads TGTGCCTGGAGTGTGGGCAGCTACGAGCAGTACTTC. Translated: CAWSVGSYEQYF.

The chain employs TRBV7-9 and TRBJ2-3, with 7 positions matching TRBD2. This CDR3 spans 14 amino acids. J gave up 5 bases and V 5 bases, and 7 bases lay outside the gene matches. Germline assignment: CDR1 SEHNR and CDR2 FQNEAQ (reference sequence). CDR3 sequence reads: CASSPTSFQDTQYF. In nucleotides, the CDR3 is TGTGCCAGCAGCCCGACTAGCTTTCAAGATACGCAGTATTTT. The whole variable domain, filled in from reference TRBV7-9 and TRBJ2-3, reads DTGVSQNPRHKITKRGQNVTFRCDPISEHNRLYWYRQTLGQGPEFLTYFQNEAQLEKSRLLSDRFSAERPKGSFSTLEIQRTEQGDSAMYLCASSPTSFQDTQYFGPGTRLTVL.

The V call is TRBV5-6, the J call TRBJ2-1; perhaps TRBD2 as D (5 bases). The CDR3 consists of 13 residues. Germline CDR1 SGHDT, CDR2 YYEEEE. V gave up 0 bases and J gave up 8 bases, with 9 bases separating them. The CDR3 region is CASSLVFGDEQFF. The CDR3 DNA is TGTGCCAGCAGCTTGGTGTTCGGGGATGAGCAGTTCTTC.

V gene TRBV11-3 combines with J gene TRBJ2-2; 7 positions agree with TRBD2. The germline gives CDR1 SGHNT, CDR2 YENEEA. This CDR3 is built from 15 residues. Trimming took 5 bases from V and 7 from J; bases not matched to a gene: 10. This CDR3 is CASSHGGSSIGELFF. The CDR3 DNA follows: TGTGCCAGCAGCCACGGGGGGAGTTCAATCGGGGAGCTGTTTTTT.

In this sample, this clone turned up a few times. The chain is built from TRBV11-2 and TRBJ1-2, with D tentatively TRBD1 (6 bases). The CDR3 has 12 amino acids. The germline CDR1 and CDR2 sequences are SGHAT and FQNNGV. The V end was cut by 5 bases, the J end by 8 bases, with 12 bases between. CDR3 sequence (DNA): TGTGCCAGCAGCCACAGGGAAGGAGGCTACACCTTC. As protein: CASSHREGGYTF. The variable domain in full, with the rest retrieved from reference TRBV11-2 and TRBJ1-2, is EAGVAQSPRYKIIEKRQSVAFWCNPISGHATLYWYQQILGQGPKLLIQFQNNGVVDDSQLPKDRFSAERLKGVDSTLKIQPAKLEDSAVYLCASSHREGGYTFGSGTRLTVV.

The V call is TRBV11-2, the J call TRBJ2-1; TRBD2 matches 11 bases. The length of the CDR3 is 15 residues. Germline V lookup: CDR1 SGHAT, CDR2 FQNNGV. V shed 1 base, J shed 4 bases, and the junction held 0 bases outside the gene matches. CDR3 in amino acids: CASSLASGGYNEQFF. DNA of the CDR3: TGTGCCAGCAGCTTAGCTAGCGGGGGGTACAATGAGCAGTTCTTC.

The gene calls are TRBV18 and TRBJ2-5; 9 bases fit TRBD1. The CDR3 runs to 20 residues. Germline V CDR1 and CDR2: KGHSH, LQKENI. The V segment lost 4 bases and the J segment 2 bases; nucleotides outside the gene matches: 20. In nucleotides, the CDR3 is TGTGCCAGCTCACTTCGGCCCGGGACAGGGAATCCACAGCAACAAGAGACCCAGTACTTC. Residues: CASSLRPGTGNPQQQETQYF.

This clone showed up just once. This chain connects TRBV6-6 to TRBJ2-5, with D possibly called TRBD1 or TRBD2 (6 bases each). Germline values: CDR1 MNHNY, CDR2 SVGAGI (reference sequence). This CDR3 has 14 residues. The V end lost 2 bases, the J end lost 3 bases, and 10 bases lay between the germline ends. The CDR3 DNA reads as TGTGCCAGCAGTTACGGGGGGCCTGAAGAGACCCAGTACTTC. Translating gives CASSYGGPEETQYF.

This chain connects TRBV7-9 to TRBJ1-2; 8 positions agree with TRBD1. This CDR3 contains 14 residues. The trim removed 7 bases at V and 4 bases at J, leaving 8 bases unmatched. Germline values: CDR1 SEHNR, CDR2 FQNEAQ (reference sequence). Written as DNA, the CDR3 is TGTGCCAGCATCCAGACAGGGGCTTTCTATGGCTACACCTTC. It is translated as CASIQTGAFYGYTF.